The source of this T cell receptor beta chain is a study of shared clonotypes between healthy human individuals. Those who donated were healthy HIV-negative adults, with no recent acute infections or vaccinations reported. Unmatched junction bases numbered 5, after V lost 2 bases and J lost 5 bases. This CDR3 spans 16 amino acids. Germline assignment: CDR1 ENHRY and CDR2 SYGVKD. Only in-frame clones appear in the TCRdb table, and some are missing; sequencing was by immunoSEQ multiplex PCR. The sample yields hundreds of thousands of clones, roughly 97% seen once. Sequenced sample: naive CD4+ T cells sorted from blood. The sample's subset: CD45RA+ positively selected. This chain joins TRBV10-3 and TRBJ2-5; 13 bases match TRBD2. This clonotype was obtained from a woman in her 30s in good health. Written as DNA, the CDR3 is TGTGCCATCAGTGAGGGACTAGCGGGAGTGCGGGAGACCCAGTACTTC. Translation: CAISEGLAGVRETQYF.